Reported below is one TCR beta chain. With 4 bases removed from V and 0 bases from J, the gap between germline ends came to 19 bases. The CDR3 consists of 17 residues. Germline V gives CDR1 GTSNPN, CDR2 SVGIG (reference sequence). This sample is part of a study of a mutant IDH1 vaccine in newly diagnosed glioma. This table comes from immunoSEQ multiplex PCR, and its TCRdb copy is limited to in-frame clones, with some not included. The top ten clones hold about 1.2% of a sample with some 23,000 clones, 93% of them seen once. Time point given: baseline, week 1 (first vaccination visit). Treatment noted: pre-vaccination baseline after standard-of-care therapy.

Specimen: PBMCs, collected from a glioma patient treated with radiotherapy, temozolomide or both. The source of this sequence is a man aged 35 to 55 with glioma. The gene calls are TRBV30 and TRBJ1-3; the D is unclear. In nucleotides, the CDR3 is TGTGCCTGGAAGATAGAATTAAGGGTTTCCTCTGGAAACACCATATATTTT. Protein: CAWKIELRVSSGNTIYF.